The clone carrying this TCR beta chain showed up just a few times. The length of the CDR3 is 14 residues. V lost 0 bases, J lost 4 bases, and 2 bases stayed unmatched. Germline CDR1 and CDR2: SGHRS and YFSETQ. This sample stems from a study of blood T cell repertoires in COVID-19. Study background: From the United States, Italy and Spain came samples of acute and convalescent COVID-19. T cells, B-cell-depleted T cells, or PBMCs supplied cDNA or gDNA.

Authors' analysis steps: Nucleated cell counts were estimated from reference gene primer amplification. Data came from immunoSEQ multiplex PCR; TCRdb stores just in-frame clones and leaves some out. V and J calls and clone size follow that table, whereas D and trimming were derived from the DNA. The sample has some 370,000 clones; about 90% are singletons. The chain joins TRBV5-1 to TRBJ1-2, with 8 bases lining up with TRBD1. Sequenced sample: peripheral blood. This receptor was identified in a man younger than 35 with active or convalescent COVID-19. The CDR3 bases are TGCGCCAGCAGCTTGGCGGACAGGGCCTATGGCTACACCTTC. This codes for CASSLADRAYGYTF.